Presented here are 23 T cell receptor beta chains from one specimen sequenced in a study of shared clonotypes between healthy human individuals. The repertoire was sequenced with immunoSEQ multiplex PCR; TCRdb's copy has only in-frame clones and lacks some. The profile shows hundreds of thousands of clones, approximately 95% of them singletons. Cells designated naive CD8 were CD45RO-negative and were positively selected for CCR7, with terminally differentiated effector memory CD45RA+ cells excluded. Sequenced: naive CD8+ T cells sorted from blood. Source of these receptors: a woman younger than 45 in good health.

This chain joins TRBV4-1 and TRBJ2-7, with D possibly matching TRBD2 (6 bases). Germline lookup yields CDR1 MGHRA and CDR2 YSYEKL. Trimming left V 0 bases short and J 7 bases short, with 25 bases between. The length of the CDR3 is 18 residues. The CDR3 region is CASSQEEAGTGGLWEQYF. CDR3 sequence (DNA): TGCGCCAGCAGCCAAGAGGAAGCCGGGACTGGTGGACTTTGGGAGCAGTACTTC.

This clone was counted once. V and J are TRBV2 and TRBJ2-7, with 8 positions matching TRBD2. V trimming: 8 bases; J trimming: 0 bases; junction bases outside the gene matches: 6. This CDR3 has 14 residues. Germline CDR1 is SNHLY and CDR2 is FYNNEI. In nucleotides, the CDR3 is TGTGCCAGCGATCCGGGGGGGAGCTCCTACGAGCAGTACTTC. Translated, it gives CASDPGGSSYEQYF.

The V gene is TRBV20-1, the J gene TRBJ2-7; no firm D call. Germline V gene lookup returns CDR1 DFQATT and CDR2 SNEGSKA (reference sequence). V was shortened by 5 bases and J by 3 bases, with 8 bases between the two germline ends. There are 11 residues in the CDR3. The CDR3 loop is CSALDNYEQYF. In nucleotides, the CDR3 is TGCAGTGCTCTTGACAACTACGAGCAGTACTTC.

The chain joins TRBV4-1 to TRBJ2-1, with 9 bases fitting TRBD2. The CDR3 contains 16 residues. CDR1 is MGHRA and CDR2 is YSYEKL in the germline V gene. The trim removed 4 bases at V and 4 bases at J, leaving 8 bases unmatched. CDR3 in amino acids: CASSPQAGGLYNEQFF. CDR3 in DNA: TGCGCCAGCAGCCCTCAAGCGGGAGGCCTGTACAATGAGCAGTTCTTC.

On this clone itself: Other DNA sequences from this sample encode an identical CDR3 as well. V and J are TRBV7-6 and TRBJ2-7; 10 bases fit TRBD1. CDR3 size: 14 residues. Trimming at V came to 5 bases and at J to 2 bases, leaving 3 bases not matched to a gene. Germline lookup yields CDR1 SGHVS and CDR2 FNYEAQ. The CDR3 here is CASSLGQGAYEQYF. The CDR3 DNA follows: TGTGCCAGCAGCCTCGGACAGGGGGCCTACGAGCAGTACTTC.

The chain uses TRBV30 and TRBJ2-7, with D possibly matching TRBD1 (5 bases). The V gene's germline CDR1 is GTSNPN and CDR2 SVGIG (reference sequence). Trimming removed 2 bases at V and 5 bases at J, with 10 bases between. The CDR3 is made up of 12 amino acids. In DNA, the CDR3 is TGTGCCTGGAGTATCACAGGTAACGAGCAGTACTTC. Residues: CAWSITGNEQYF.

V and J are TRBV13 and TRBJ2-7; 10 bases align to TRBD2. Germline V gene sequence: CDR1 PRHDT, CDR2 FYEKMQ (reference sequence). Unmatched junction bases numbered 5, after V lost 5 bases and J lost 1 base. CDR3 length: 15 residues. CDR3 DNA: TGTGCCAGCAGCGACGGACTAGCGGCTTCCTACGAGCAGTACTTC. Translated: CASSDGLAASYEQYF.

The chain joins TRBV19 to TRBJ2-7; maybe TRBD1 (6 bases). The CDR3 has 14 amino acids. Germline assignment: CDR1 LNHDA and CDR2 SQIVND (reference sequence). V was trimmed by 9 bases and J by 2 bases, leaving 17 bases between them. This CDR3 reads CASSLRGQTYEQYF. In DNA, the CDR3 is TGTGCCAGCAGTCTTCGCGGACAGACCTACGAGCAGTACTTC.

The V and J genes are TRBV7-9 and TRBJ2-7; tentative D call: TRBD2 (6 bases). Per the germline V gene, CDR1 is SEHNR and CDR2 is FQNEAQ (reference sequence). V was cut by 5 bases and J by 0 bases, with 14 bases left in between. This CDR3 is built from 15 residues. The CDR3 DNA reads as TGTGCCAGCAGCCACGGGACTTATAACTCCTACGAGCAGTACTTC. The encoded protein is CASSHGTYNSYEQYF.

CDR3 protein: CASSEAPSLTGNTEAFF. CDR3 nucleotide sequence: TGTGCCAGCAGTGAAGCCCCCTCCTTGACGGGGAACACTGAAGCTTTCTTT. V and J are TRBV6-1 and TRBJ1-1; D is unresolved. V was pared by 0 bases and J by 1 base, with 15 bases between. Germline V CDR1 and CDR2: MNHNS, SASEGT. The CDR3 runs to 17 residues.

J is TRBJ2-7 and V is TRBV6-5; no clear D gene. The CDR3 runs to 14 residues. The ends were cut back, 0 bases at V and 0 bases at J, with 6 bases in the middle. Germline lookup yields CDR1 MNHEY and CDR2 SVGAGI. In nucleotides, the CDR3 is TGTGCCAGCAGTTACTCTTCCCCCTCCTACGAGCAGTACTTC. Amino acids: CASSYSSPSYEQYF.

In its sample, this clone was seen once. The chain links TRBV7-9 to TRBJ1-1; D remains unclear. The CDR3 runs 18 residues. The germline V gene encodes CDR1 SEHNR and CDR2 FQNEAQ (reference sequence). V shed 1 base and J shed 4 bases, with 22 bases lying between them. CDR3 nucleotides: TGTGCCAGCAGCTTAGGAGGCAGTGGCTGGCAGGCAGGCACTGAAGCTTTCTTT. Its translation: CASSLGGSGWQAGTEAFF. Full variable domain (rest looked up from reference TRBV7-9 and TRBJ1-1): DTGVSQNPRHKITKRGQNVTFRCDPISEHNRLYWYRQTLGQGPEFLTYFQNEAQLEKSRLLSDRFSAERPKGSFSTLEIQRTEQGDSAMYLCASSLGGSGWQAGTEAFFGQGTRLTVV.

CDR3 in amino acids: CASSLPSGGISYEQYF. DNA for the CDR3: TGTGCCAGCAGTTTACCGTCCGGGGGCATCTCCTACGAGCAGTACTTC. This rearrangement joins TRBV28 to TRBJ2-7; D might be TRBD1 or TRBD2, each matching 6 bases. Germline V gene data show CDR1 as MDHEN and CDR2 as SYDVKM. The CDR3 consists of 16 residues. The V end lost 2 bases, the J end lost 0 bases, and 14 bases lay between the germline ends.

The table lists this clone with a few counts. The chain uses TRBV5-4 and TRBJ1-4; D gene ambiguous. Trimming took 4 bases from V and 5 from J, leaving 9 bases between them. Germline CDR1 and CDR2: SGHNT and YYREEE (reference sequence). The CDR3 extends over 13 amino acids. The CDR3 loop is CASSATENEKLFF. The CDR3, as DNA: TGTGCCAGCAGCGCGACGGAGAATGAAAAACTGTTTTTT.

The V call is TRBV27, the J call TRBJ2-7; 9 positions match TRBD2. Looked up from germline, CDR1 is MNHEY and CDR2 is SMNVEV (reference sequence). V lost 4 bases, J lost 3 bases, and 10 bases stayed unmatched. This CDR3 is 16 amino acids long. In DNA, the CDR3 is TGTGCCAGCAGTTCGACAGGGAGCGGGAGGCGCTACGAGCAGTACTTC. Protein sequence: CASSSTGSGRRYEQYF.

The chain couples TRBV19 to TRBJ2-7, with 9 bases fitting TRBD1. This CDR3 region has 13 residues. Germline-derived CDR1 and CDR2 are LNHDA and SQIVND (reference sequence). V gave up 8 bases and J gave up 5 bases; unmatched junction bases: 7. In DNA form, the CDR3 reads TGTGCCAGTGGGTTGGGACAGGGTAACGAGCAGTACTTC. It yields the protein CASGLGQGNEQYF.

The chain is built from TRBV28 and TRBJ2-7; 9 nucleotides line up with TRBD2. The length of the CDR3 is 16 residues. The germline gives CDR1 MDHEN, CDR2 SYDVKM. V shed 6 bases and J 1 base; nucleotides not matched to a gene: 10. The CDR3 DNA reads TGTGCCAGCAGCCTTTTAGCGGGAGAAAGTTCCTACGAGCAGTACTTC. Protein sequence: CASSLLAGESSYEQYF.

This chain connects TRBV2 to TRBJ2-7; 7 bases line up with TRBD2. There are 13 residues in the CDR3. V was pared by 6 bases and J by 4 bases, with 6 bases of the junction left unmatched. The germline V gene has CDR1 SNHLY and CDR2 FYNNEI. The chain's CDR3 is CASRRGREYEQYF. Written as DNA, the CDR3 is TGTGCCAGCAGGAGAGGGCGGGAGTACGAGCAGTACTTC.

The chain is built from TRBV28 and TRBJ2-7; no firm D call. The CDR3 runs to 12 residues. The germline V and J ends were trimmed by 5 bases and 4 bases, with 9 bases remaining between them. Germline V gene lookup returns CDR1 MDHEN and CDR2 SYDVKM. The CDR3 sequence is CASSLDNYEQYF. DNA of the CDR3: TGTGCCAGCAGTCTCGACAATTACGAGCAGTACTTC.

A word on this clone: At the DNA level, this CDR3 is encoded by other sequences in the same sample as well. The V gene is TRBV19, the J gene TRBJ1-5; D perhaps matches TRBD1 (6 bases). The germline V gene encodes CDR1 LNHDA and CDR2 SQIVND (reference sequence). With 6 bases removed from V and 7 bases from J, the gap between germline ends came to 16 bases. The CDR3 runs to 14 residues. This chain's CDR3 is CASRIAQGNQPQHF. In nucleotides, the CDR3 is TGTGCCAGTAGGATTGCACAGGGAAACCAGCCCCAGCATTTT.

CDR3 residues: CASSSEAGGVDTQYF. The CDR3 DNA sequence: TGTGCCAGCAGCTCCGAAGCGGGAGGAGTAGATACGCAGTATTTT. The rearrangement joins TRBV7-9 to TRBJ2-3; 9 nucleotides align to TRBD2. The ends lost 4 bases at V and 5 bases at J; junction bases unmatched: 7. The V gene's germline CDR1 is SEHNR and CDR2 FQNEAQ (reference sequence). The CDR3 is 15 amino acids.

With regard to this clone: Other DNA variants within this sample encode the same CDR3. The chain combines TRBV7-9 with TRBJ2-7; TRBD1 matches at 7 bases. This CDR3 spans 11 amino acids. J was trimmed by 6 bases and V by 5 bases; bases with no gene match: 1. Germline assignment: CDR1 SEHNR and CDR2 FQNEAQ (reference sequence). The CDR3 is CASSPGGEQYF. The CDR3 DNA is TGTGCCAGCAGCCCAGGGGGCGAGCAGTACTTC.

J is TRBJ1-6 and V is TRBV28; D call uncertain. Trimming shortened V by 5 bases and J by 10 bases, and 15 bases separated the two germline ends. From germline, CDR1 is MDHEN and CDR2 SYDVKM. The CDR3 is made up of 14 amino acids. In DNA, the CDR3 is TGTGCCAGCAGTCTCACCCTACAGCGGTCACCCCTCCACTTT. Translating gives CASSLTLQRSPLHF.